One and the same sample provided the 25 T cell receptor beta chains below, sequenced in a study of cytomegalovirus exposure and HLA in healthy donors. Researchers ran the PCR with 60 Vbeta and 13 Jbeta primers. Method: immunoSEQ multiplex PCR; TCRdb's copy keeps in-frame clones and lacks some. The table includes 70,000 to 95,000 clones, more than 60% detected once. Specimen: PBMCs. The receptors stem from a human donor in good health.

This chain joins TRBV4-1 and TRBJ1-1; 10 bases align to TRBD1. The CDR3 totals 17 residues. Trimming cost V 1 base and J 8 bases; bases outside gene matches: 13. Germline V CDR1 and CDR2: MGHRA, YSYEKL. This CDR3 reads CASSQAGQGGFGREAFF. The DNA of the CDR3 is TGCGCCAGCAGCCAAGCTGGACAGGGGGGGTTCGGGAGAGAAGCTTTCTTT.

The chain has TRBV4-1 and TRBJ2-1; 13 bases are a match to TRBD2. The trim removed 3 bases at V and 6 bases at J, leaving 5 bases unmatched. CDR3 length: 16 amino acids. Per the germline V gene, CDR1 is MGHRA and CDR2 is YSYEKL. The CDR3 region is CASSQPTSGGRNEQFF. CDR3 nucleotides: TGCGCCAGCAGCCAGCCGACTAGCGGGGGGCGCAATGAGCAGTTCTTC.

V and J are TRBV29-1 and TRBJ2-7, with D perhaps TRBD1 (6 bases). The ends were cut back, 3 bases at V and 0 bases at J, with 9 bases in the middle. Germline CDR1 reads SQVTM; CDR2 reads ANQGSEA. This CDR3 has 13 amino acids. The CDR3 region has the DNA TGCAGCGTTGAGCAGGGGAGCTCCTACGAGCAGTACTTC. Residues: CSVEQGSSYEQYF.

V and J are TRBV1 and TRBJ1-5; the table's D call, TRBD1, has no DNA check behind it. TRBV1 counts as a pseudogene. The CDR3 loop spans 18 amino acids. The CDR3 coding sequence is TGCACCAGCAGCCAAGATGAAGGGGGTCCTTCAGGCAATCAGCCCCAGAATTTT. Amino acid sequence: CTSSQDEGGPSGNQPQNF.

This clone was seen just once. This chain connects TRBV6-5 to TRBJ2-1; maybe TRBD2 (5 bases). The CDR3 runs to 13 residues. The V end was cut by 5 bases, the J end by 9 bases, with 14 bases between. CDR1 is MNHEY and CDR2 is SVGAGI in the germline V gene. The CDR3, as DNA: TGTGCCAGCAGTGAATTGAGGCGGGTTGAGCAGTTCTTC. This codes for CASSELRRVEQFF.

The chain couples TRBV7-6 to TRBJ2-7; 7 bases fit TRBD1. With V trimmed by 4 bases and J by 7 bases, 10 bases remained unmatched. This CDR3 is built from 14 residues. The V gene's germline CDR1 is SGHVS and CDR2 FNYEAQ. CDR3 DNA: TGTGCCAGCAGCTCCCTGACAGGGCCGGGGGAGCAGTACTTC. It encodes CASSSLTGPGEQYF.

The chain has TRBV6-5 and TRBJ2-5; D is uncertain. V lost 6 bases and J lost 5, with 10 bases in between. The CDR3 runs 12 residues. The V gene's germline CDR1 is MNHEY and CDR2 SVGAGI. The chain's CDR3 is CASRNHGETQYF. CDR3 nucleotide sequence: TGTGCCAGCAGGAACCACGGGGAGACCCAGTACTTC.

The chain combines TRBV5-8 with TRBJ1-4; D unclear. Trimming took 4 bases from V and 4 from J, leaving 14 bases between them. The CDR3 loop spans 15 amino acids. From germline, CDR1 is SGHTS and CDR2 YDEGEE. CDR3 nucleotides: TGTGCCAGCAGCCCAAGGGCGAGGGATAATGAAAAACTGTTTTTT. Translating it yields CASSPRARDNEKLFF. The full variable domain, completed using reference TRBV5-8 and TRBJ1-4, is EAGVTQSPTHLIKTRGQQATLRCSPISGHTSVYWYQQALGLGLQFLLWYDEGEERNRGNFPPRFSGRQFPNYSSELNVNALELEDSALYLCASSPRARDNEKLFFGSGTQLSVL.

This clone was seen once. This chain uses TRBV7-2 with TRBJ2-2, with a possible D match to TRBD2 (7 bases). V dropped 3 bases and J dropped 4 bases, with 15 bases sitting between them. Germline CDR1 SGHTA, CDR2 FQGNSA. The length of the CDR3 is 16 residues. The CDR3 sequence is CASSFSGGGATGELFF. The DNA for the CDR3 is TGTGCCAGCAGCTTTAGTGGAGGGGGGGCCACCGGGGAGCTGTTTTTT.

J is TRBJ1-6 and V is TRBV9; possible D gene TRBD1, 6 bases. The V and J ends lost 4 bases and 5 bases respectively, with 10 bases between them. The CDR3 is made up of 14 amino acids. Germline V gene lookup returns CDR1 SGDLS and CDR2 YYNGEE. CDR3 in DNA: TGTGCCAGCAGCTTCAGGACAGATAATTCACCCCTCCACTTT. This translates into CASSFRTDNSPLHF.

CDR3 sequence: CASSLVGRGEQYF. The CDR3 DNA follows: TGTGCCAGCAGCTTAGTGGGAAGGGGCGAGCAGTACTTC. The rearrangement uses TRBV7-9 and TRBJ2-7; possible D gene TRBD1, 5 bases. V was shortened by 1 base and J by 6 bases, with 10 bases between the two germline ends. There are 13 residues in the CDR3. CDR1 SEHNR and CDR2 FQNEAQ come from the germline V gene (reference sequence).

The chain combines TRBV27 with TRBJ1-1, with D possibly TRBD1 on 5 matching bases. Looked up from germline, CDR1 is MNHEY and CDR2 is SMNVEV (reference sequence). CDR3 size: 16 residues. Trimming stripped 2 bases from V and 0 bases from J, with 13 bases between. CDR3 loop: CASSLGRGRVNTEAFF. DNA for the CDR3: TGTGCCAGCAGTTTAGGAAGGGGTAGAGTGAACACTGAAGCTTTCTTT.

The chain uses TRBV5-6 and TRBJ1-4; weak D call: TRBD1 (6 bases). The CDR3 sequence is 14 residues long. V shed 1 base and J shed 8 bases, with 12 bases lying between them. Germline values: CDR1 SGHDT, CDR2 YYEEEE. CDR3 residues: CASSLTGSMEKLFF. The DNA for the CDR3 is TGTGCCAGCAGCTTGACAGGGTCGATGGAAAAACTGTTTTTT.

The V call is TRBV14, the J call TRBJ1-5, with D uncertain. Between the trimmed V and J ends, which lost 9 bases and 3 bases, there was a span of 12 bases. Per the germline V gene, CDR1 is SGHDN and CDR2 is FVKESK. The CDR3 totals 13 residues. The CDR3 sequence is CASWRAYNQPQHF. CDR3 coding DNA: TGTGCCAGTTGGCGGGCATACAATCAGCCCCAGCATTTT.

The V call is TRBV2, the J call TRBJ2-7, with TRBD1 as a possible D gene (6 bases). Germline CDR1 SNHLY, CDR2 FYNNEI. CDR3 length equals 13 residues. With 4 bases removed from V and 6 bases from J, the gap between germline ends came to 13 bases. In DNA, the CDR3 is TGTGCCAGCAGTGCGTATACAGGGTCCGAGCAGTACTTC. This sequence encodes CASSAYTGSEQYF.

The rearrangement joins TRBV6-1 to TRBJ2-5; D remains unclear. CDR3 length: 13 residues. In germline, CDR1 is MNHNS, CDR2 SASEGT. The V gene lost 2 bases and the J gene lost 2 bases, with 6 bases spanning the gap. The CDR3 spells CASSESPQETQYF. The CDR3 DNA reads TGTGCCAGCAGTGAATCTCCGCAAGAGACCCAGTACTTC.

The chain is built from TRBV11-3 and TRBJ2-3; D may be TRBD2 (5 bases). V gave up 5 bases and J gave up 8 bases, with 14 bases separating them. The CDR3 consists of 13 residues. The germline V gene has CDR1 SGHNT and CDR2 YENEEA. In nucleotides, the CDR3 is TGTGCCAGCAGCCCTCGGAGAGAGGGTACGCAGTATTTT. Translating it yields CASSPRREGTQYF.

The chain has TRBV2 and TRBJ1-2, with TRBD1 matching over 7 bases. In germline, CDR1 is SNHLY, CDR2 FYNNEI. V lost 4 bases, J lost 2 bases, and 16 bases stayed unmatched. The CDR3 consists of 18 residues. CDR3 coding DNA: TGTGCCAGCAGTGTGTACGGCCCGGGACAGTCACTGAACTATGGCTACACCTTC. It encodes CASSVYGPGQSLNYGYTF.

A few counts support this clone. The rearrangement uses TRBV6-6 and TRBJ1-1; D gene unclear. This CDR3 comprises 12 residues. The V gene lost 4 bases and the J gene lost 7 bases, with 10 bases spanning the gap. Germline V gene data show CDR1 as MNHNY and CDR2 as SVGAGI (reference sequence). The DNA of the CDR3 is TGTGCCAGCAGTTCTGGACTCGATGAAGCTTTCTTT. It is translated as CASSSGLDEAFF.

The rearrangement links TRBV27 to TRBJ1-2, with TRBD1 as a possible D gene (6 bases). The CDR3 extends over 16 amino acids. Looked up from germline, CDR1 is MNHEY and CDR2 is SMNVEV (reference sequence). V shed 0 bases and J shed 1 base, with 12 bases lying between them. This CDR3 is CASSLSSGEINYGYTF. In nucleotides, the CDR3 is TGTGCCAGCAGTTTATCGTCAGGGGAAATTAACTATGGCTACACCTTC.

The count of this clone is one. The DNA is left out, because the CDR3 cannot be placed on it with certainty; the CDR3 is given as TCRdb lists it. The CDR3 loop reads CASSLGQYSFQMFF. The rearrangement joins TRBV28 to TRBJ1-4; no DNA check was done on the table's D call, TRBD1. The CDR3 length is 14 residues, termini included. Per germline, CDR1 MDHEN and CDR2 SYDVKM.

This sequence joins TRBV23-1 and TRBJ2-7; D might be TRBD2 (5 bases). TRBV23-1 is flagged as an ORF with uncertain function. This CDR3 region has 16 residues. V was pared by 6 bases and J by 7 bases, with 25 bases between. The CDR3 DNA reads TGCGCCAGCAGCCAAGGGTCGGACTGCCTGGTTTGGGAGCAGTACTTC. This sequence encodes CASSQGSDCLVWEQYF.

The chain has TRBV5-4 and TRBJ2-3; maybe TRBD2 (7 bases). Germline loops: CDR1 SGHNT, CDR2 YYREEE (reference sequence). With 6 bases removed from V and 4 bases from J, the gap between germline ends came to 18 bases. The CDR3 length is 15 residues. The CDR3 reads CASTSQGGAPDTQYF. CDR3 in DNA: TGTGCCAGCACCTCCCAAGGGGGGGCACCAGATACGCAGTATTTT.

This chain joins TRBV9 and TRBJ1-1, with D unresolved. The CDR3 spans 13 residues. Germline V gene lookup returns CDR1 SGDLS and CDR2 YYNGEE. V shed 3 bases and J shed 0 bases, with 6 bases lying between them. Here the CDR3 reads CASSDYMNTEAFF. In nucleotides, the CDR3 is TGTGCCAGCAGCGACTACATGAACACTGAAGCTTTCTTT.

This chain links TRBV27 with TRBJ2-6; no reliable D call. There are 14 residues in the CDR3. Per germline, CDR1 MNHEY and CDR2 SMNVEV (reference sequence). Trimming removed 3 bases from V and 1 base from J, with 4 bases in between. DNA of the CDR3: TGTGCCAGCAGTTTCAATTCTGGGGCCAACGTCCTGACTTTC. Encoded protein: CASSFNSGANVLTF.